This T cell receptor beta chain was found in a study of blood T cell repertoires in COVID-19. Background on the study: COVID-19 samples from acute and convalescent phases originated in the United States, Italy and Spain. PBMCs, B-cell-depleted T cells, or T cells were the source of the cDNA or gDNA that made up the material.

The CDR3 has 12 amino acids. Original methodology: Reference gene primer amplification yielded estimated nucleated cell counts. Method: immunoSEQ multiplex PCR; TCRdb's copy keeps in-frame clones and lacks some. The DNA was the basis for D and trimming; V, J and clone size are from that table. The sample contains about 260,000 clones, approximately 91% of which appear only once. The TCR sequence derives from a human donor in a cohort sampled during active COVID-19. The chain uses TRBV21-1 and TRBJ2-7; TRBD2, the table's D call, was not compared with the DNA. TRBV21-1 is noted as a pseudogene. Sequencing was performed on peripheral blood. CDR3 region: CASNPVSNEQYF. DNA for the CDR3: TGTGCCAGCAACCCTGTTAGTAACGAGCAGTACTTC.